These 21 T cell receptor beta chains originate from one sample sequenced in a study of T cells in Graves' hyperthyroidism and ophthalmopathy. What was amplified from RNA transcripts were TCR beta CDR3 regions. The HTBI primer set served for first-round RT-PCR of the TCR CDR3. TCRdb processed the multiplex PCR reads anew with MiXCR; each CDR3 protein has one entry. This repertoire shows 600,000 to 800,000 distinct CDR3 sequences, under 45% found once; its top ten account for less than 35%. Sequenced: blood. These receptor sequences come from a woman aged 40 to 50 with Graves' hyperthyroidism.

This CDR3 is CASSFLGSSTDTQYF. In DNA form, the CDR3 reads TGTGCCAGCAGCTTTCTAGGCAGCTCCACAGATACGCAGTATTTT. The chain couples TRBV7-2 to TRBJ2-3; D unresolved. The CDR3 runs 15 residues. Germline CDR1 and CDR2: SGHTA and FQGNSA. V dropped 3 bases and J dropped 2 bases, with 12 bases sitting between them.

This clonotype was counted many times. The gene calls are TRBV25-1 and TRBJ1-1, with D possibly matching TRBD1 (6 bases). The germline V and J ends were trimmed by 2 bases and 5 bases, with 6 bases remaining between them. Germline CDR1 MGHDK, CDR2 SYGVNS. This CDR3 is built from 12 residues. CDR3 in DNA: TGTGCCAGCAGTGAACAGGGGACTGAAGCTTTCTTT. It encodes CASSEQGTEAFF.

This chain connects TRBV5-1 to TRBJ1-5, with 7 nucleotides matching TRBD1. This CDR3 spans 16 amino acids. Trimming cost V 4 bases and J 8 bases; bases outside gene matches: 15. Germline lookup yields CDR1 SGHRS and CDR2 YFSETQ. CDR3 residues: CASSLTGNTGVKPQHF. Here the CDR3 DNA reads TGCGCCAGCAGCCTGACAGGGAACACCGGGGTAAAGCCCCAGCATTTT.

This clonotype was found a few times. The chain recombines TRBV6-2 or TRBV6-3 with TRBJ1-5; D is uncertain. V lost 6 bases, J lost 3 bases, and 9 bases lay in between. The CDR3 runs to 13 residues. Per the germline V gene, CDR1 is MNHEY and CDR2 is SVGEGT. Here the CDR3 reads CASRWLLNQPQHF. The CDR3 bases are TGTGCCAGCAGGTGGCTGCTCAATCAGCCCCAGCATTTT.

The chain is built from TRBV5-1 and TRBJ1-4, with 8 bases fitting TRBD1. The CDR3 has 16 amino acids. Trimming at V came to 3 bases and at J to 7 bases, leaving 11 bases not matched to a gene. In germline, CDR1 is SGHRS, CDR2 YFSETQ. CDR3 sequence: CASSSGQGVGREKLFF. The DNA for the CDR3 is TGCGCCAGCAGCTCCGGACAGGGCGTAGGCCGTGAAAAACTGTTTTTT.

This chain links TRBV6-1 with TRBJ1-3; D not resolved. Trimming took 7 bases from V and 0 from J, leaving 10 bases between them. Germline lookup yields CDR1 MNHNS and CDR2 SASEGT. This CDR3 spans 14 amino acids. CDR3 DNA sequence: TGTGCCAGCAAAGAGGGAGACTCTGGAAACACCATATATTTT. Protein product: CASKEGDSGNTIYF.

This chain links TRBV7-2 with TRBJ1-6; 7 bases line up with TRBD1. This CDR3 is built from 15 residues. Germline CDR1 is SGHTA and CDR2 is FQGNSA. The V and J ends lost 5 bases and 8 bases, in that order; junction bases with no gene match: 9. The CDR3 DNA sequence: TGTGCCAGCAGCCAACTTGCAGGGGGAGATTCACCCCTCCACTTT. Its protein is CASSQLAGGDSPLHF.

V usage is TRBV7-9 and J usage is TRBJ2-1, with D perhaps matching TRBD2 (6 bases). Germline V gives CDR1 SEHNR, CDR2 FQNEAQ (reference sequence). V dropped 1 base and J dropped 2 bases, with 9 bases sitting between them. The CDR3 is 15 amino acids. The DNA of the CDR3 is TGTGCCAGCAGCTTAGGCGCGGGGCCCTACAATGAGCAGTTCTTC. Protein: CASSLGAGPYNEQFF.

This clonotype was counted ten times or more. This chain connects TRBV15 to TRBJ1-4; a possible D gene is TRBD1 (5 bases). The CDR3 consists of 17 residues. The V end lost 0 bases, the J end lost 8 bases, and 19 bases lay between the germline ends. Germline V gene data show CDR1 as LNHNV and CDR2 as YYDKDF (reference sequence). CDR3 in DNA: TGTGCCACCAGCAGAGATCCATTGAGGGGAGGGAACGAAAAACTGTTTTTT. This codes for CATSRDPLRGGNEKLFF.

This clonotype has a count of ten or more. The gene calls are TRBV6-5 and TRBJ1-2; a weak D match, TRBD1 (5 bases). There are 13 residues in the CDR3. The germline V gene encodes CDR1 MNHEY and CDR2 SVGAGI. Trimming left V 2 bases short and J 6 bases short, with 10 bases between. CDR3 in DNA: TGTGCCAGCAGTTACATAGAGGGGAATGGCTACACCTTC. Translating gives CASSYIEGNGYTF.

This chain uses TRBV6-2 or TRBV6-3 with TRBJ1-2, with 8 positions matching TRBD1. The CDR3 length is 18 residues. The V segment lost 2 bases and the J segment 2 bases; nucleotides outside the gene matches: 13. Germline V gives CDR1 MNHEY, CDR2 SVGEGT. In nucleotides, the CDR3 is TGTGCCAGCAGTTACCAAACACACGGGACAGGTGACAACTATGGCTACACCTTC. Its protein is CASSYQTHGTGDNYGYTF.

V is TRBV4-3 and J is TRBJ2-7; D call uncertain. Germline CDR1 is LGHNA and CDR2 is YSLEER. This CDR3 has 15 amino acids. Trimming took off 0 bases at V and 0 bases at J, with 9 bases between the two ends. In DNA, the CDR3 is TGCGCCAGCAGCCAAGAGGCCTTCCTCTCCTACGAGCAGTACTTC. This gives the protein CASSQEAFLSYEQYF.

CDR3 amino acids: CASSTLSAGDGYTF. DNA of the CDR3: TGTGCCAGCAGTACTCTAAGTGCAGGGGATGGCTACACCTTC. This chain links TRBV25-1 with TRBJ1-2; possible D gene TRBD1, 6 bases. With 5 bases removed from V and 6 bases from J, the gap between germline ends came to 16 bases. This CDR3 has 14 residues. Germline CDR1 is MGHDK and CDR2 is SYGVNS.

In its sample, this clonotype was seen many times. The chain employs TRBV12-3 or TRBV12-4 and TRBJ1-6, with D perhaps TRBD1 (5 bases). This CDR3 is 13 amino acids long. As DNA, the CDR3 is TGTGCTTCGAATGGGGGGGTTGAATCACCCCTCCACTTT. Residues: CASNGGVESPLHF.

This clonotype was counted many times. J is TRBJ1-6 and V is TRBV6-5; no clear D. Trimming removed 4 bases from V and 10 bases from J, with 11 bases in between. The CDR3 has 13 amino acids. Germline V gives CDR1 MNHEY, CDR2 SVGAGI. CDR3 DNA: TGTGCCAGCAGTTCCATGGCGAGGTCACCCCTCCACTTT. Its translation: CASSSMARSPLHF.

V is TRBV7-9 and J is TRBJ2-3, with TRBD2 matching 11 bases. Per the germline V gene, CDR1 is SEHNR and CDR2 is FQNEAQ (reference sequence). V was pared by 5 bases and J by 6 bases, with 10 bases of the junction left unmatched. The CDR3 is made up of 16 amino acids. The CDR3 bases are TGTGCCAGCAGCCCAAGACTAGCGGGAACGGCGGATACGCAGTATTTT. The encoded protein is CASSPRLAGTADTQYF.

The chain employs TRBV19 and TRBJ1-4; D not certain. Germline V gives CDR1 LNHDA, CDR2 SQIVND (reference sequence). The length of the CDR3 is 15 residues. V lost 8 bases to trimming and J lost 0 bases, with 13 bases between them. Here the CDR3 reads CASEKHAATNEKLFF. The CDR3 DNA reads as TGTGCCAGTGAAAAACACGCCGCAACTAATGAAAAACTGTTTTTT.

At least ten counts were recorded for this clonotype. The chain employs TRBV29-1 and TRBJ2-7; the D gene is possibly TRBD2 (6 bases). Germline V gene lookup returns CDR1 SQVTM and CDR2 ANQGSEA. The CDR3 has 13 amino acids. V lost 6 bases to trimming and J lost 0 bases, with 12 bases between them. For the CDR3, the DNA is TGCAGCGTGCGGGACCAAACCTCCTACGAGCAGTACTTC. It is translated as CSVRDQTSYEQYF.

The rearrangement joins TRBV5-4 to TRBJ2-7; D is perhaps TRBD1 or TRBD2 (5 bases each). The CDR3 loop spans 13 amino acids. The ends were cut back, 3 bases at V and 7 bases at J, with 14 bases in the middle. Per germline, CDR1 SGHNT and CDR2 YYREEE (reference sequence). CDR3 loop: CASSYGTSGEQYF. The CDR3 DNA reads TGTGCCAGCAGCTATGGGACCAGTGGGGAGCAGTACTTC.

This clonotype was seen repeatedly, ten times or more. The chain recombines TRBV11-2 with TRBJ2-7; perhaps TRBD2 as D (5 bases). This CDR3 region has 12 residues. Deletions cut 5 bases from V and 13 bases from J, with 18 bases between. Germline loops: CDR1 SGHAT, CDR2 FQNNGV. The CDR3 DNA reads as TGTGCCAGCAGCGCGCACCGACGGGGTCCATACTTC. Translating it yields CASSAHRRGPYF.

This clonotype was recorded many times. V and J are TRBV7-9 and TRBJ1-1; D is perhaps TRBD1 (6 bases). Germline CDR1 SEHNR, CDR2 FQNEAQ (reference sequence). The CDR3 covers 15 residues. V dropped 5 bases and J dropped 0 bases, with 13 bases sitting between them. The CDR3 sequence is CASSRGAGVNTEAFF. CDR3 DNA: TGTGCCAGCAGCCGGGGAGCAGGGGTGAACACTGAAGCTTTCTTT.